This T cell receptor (beta chain) was documented in a study of T cell responses to AZD1222 COVID-19 vaccine (dated by TCRdb to the early 2020s). With respect to the entire study: TCR sequencing was performed for about 250 trial participants, of whom some 200 were given two doses of AZD1222 and around 26 were given two doses of MenACWY control vaccine. Trial participants were enrolled by age into 18-55, 56-69 and 70-plus year subgroups, with roughly 160, 29 and 62 TCR-sequenced participants respectively. Overall study outcomes, separate from this receptor: Participants were mostly white British, with more females than males. The authors suggested clonal diversity may have been underestimated. Only five to seven AZD1222 recipients were SARS-CoV-2 seropositive at baseline, limiting conclusions about previously exposed vaccinees. In the small 56-69-year group, the increase in depth fell short of significance, most likely because of low power. Epitopes outside the regions mutated in the B.1.351 and B.1.1.7 variants were reportedly recognized by nearly half of the unique spike-specific TCRs. No day 14 peak-response samples were available, so repertoires were characterized only after the peak T cell response. CD4 TCRs associated with the vaccine covered the entire spike protein, and the dominant responses were in regions 160-218 and 743-854. After two AZD1222 doses, both the breadth and the depth of spike-specific TCRs were significantly higher than at day 0 and than in MenACWY recipients.

V was cut back by 3 bases and J by 11 bases, leaving a gap of 13 bases between them. The CDR3 goes from the cysteine to the phenylalanine over 12 residues. Only the CDR3 DNA stays, 36 bases, in frame from base 1. CDR1 SNHLY and CDR2 FYNNEI are derived from the germline V gene. According to the study, the label for this sample's time point signals: about 28 days (+/-7) after the second vaccine dose. AZD1222 recipients whose second dose came at about 4 weeks and those whose second dose came at about 12 weeks were combined into one group, since spike-specific TCR depth and breadth did not differ between the two schedules. The vaccinee samples were drawn from two UK trials, COV001 and COV002, one of which was a single-blind randomized controlled phase 2/3 trial testing AZD1222 (ChAdOx1 nCoV-19) in healthy adults. For TCRbeta chain sequencing, PBMC samples from trial participants were taken at day 0 and at day 28 after the second dose.

The CDR3 regions of human TCRbeta chains were subjected to immunosequencing. The authors' pipeline ran thus. Repertoire TCRs were matched against a reference library of SARS-CoV-2-specific TCRs generated with the MIRA antigen-specificity platform. Breadth was defined as the fraction of unique TCRs that were SARS-CoV-2-associated. Depth was defined as the fraction of total T cells that were SARS-CoV-2-associated. Each spike-specific TCR was assigned to its reactive spike region and to a CD4 or CD8 class using the MIRA data. Log10-transformed breadth and depth values were compared by one-way ANOVA with Sidak's multiple comparisons tests. This is the immuneACCESS table as TCRdb keeps it, with only in-frame sequences that have V and J called. A part of the clones is gone; compared with another copy, unresolved V genes explain less than half, and the rest is unexplained. Clone size and V and J calls were adopted from that table, with D and trimming inferred from the DNA. The sample table contains 120,000 or so clones; only one count was recorded for approximately 80% of them. About 27% of the sample comes from the top ten.

Comments on this clone: Its recognized antigen is unknown. No base qualities exist here, and no much larger clone lies one base off it.

The chain links TRBV2 with TRBJ1-1; a tentative D match to TRBD1 spans 5 bases. The material sequenced was peripheral blood, taken 28 days after the second AZD1222 dose. The TCR was taken from an adult who received the AZD1222 COVID-19 vaccine. The sequenced DNA: TGTGCCAGCAGTGACAAACCGGGACGGGCTTTCTTT. Its amino acids are CASSDKPGRAFF.